This T cell receptor (beta chain) was identified in a study of OX40 agonist ivuxolimab in advanced cancers. Study-wide background: Melanoma, hepatocellular carcinoma, head and neck or renal cell cancer occurred in dose-escalation patients. The dose-escalation cohort was around 83% male, with a mean age of around 60 years, ranging about 20 to 85.

Systemic immunosuppression or a history of autoimmune disease excluded patients. Trimming removed 2 bases from V and 6 bases from J; junction bases left unmatched: 3. The CDR3 totals 13 residues. CDR1 is SGHNT and CDR2 is YENEEA in the germline V gene. The assay was immunoSEQ multiplex PCR, and TCRdb's table has in-frame clones only and misses some. The sample holds 100,000 to 110,000 clones; 75% to 90% are singletons and the top ten take around 0.16%. The rearrangement uses TRBV11-3 and TRBJ2-7, with 8 bases identical to TRBD2. The source was CD4+ or CD8+ T cells sorted from blood, collected in a trial of the OX40 agonist ivuxolimab. This receptor was obtained from an adult with an advanced solid tumor such as melanoma, head and neck, liver or kidney cancer. CDR3 DNA sequence: TGTGCCAGCAGCTTAACCCGGGGGGGCGAGCAGTACTTC. Translated, it gives CASSLTRGGEQYF. Based on the CDR3 plus reference TRBV11-3 and TRBJ2-7, the full variable domain is EAGVVQSPRYKIIEKKQPVAFWCNPISGHNTLYWYLQNLGQGPELLIRYENEEAVDDSQLPKDRFSAERLKGVDSTLKIQPAELGDSAVYLCASSLTRGGEQYFGPGTRLTVT.